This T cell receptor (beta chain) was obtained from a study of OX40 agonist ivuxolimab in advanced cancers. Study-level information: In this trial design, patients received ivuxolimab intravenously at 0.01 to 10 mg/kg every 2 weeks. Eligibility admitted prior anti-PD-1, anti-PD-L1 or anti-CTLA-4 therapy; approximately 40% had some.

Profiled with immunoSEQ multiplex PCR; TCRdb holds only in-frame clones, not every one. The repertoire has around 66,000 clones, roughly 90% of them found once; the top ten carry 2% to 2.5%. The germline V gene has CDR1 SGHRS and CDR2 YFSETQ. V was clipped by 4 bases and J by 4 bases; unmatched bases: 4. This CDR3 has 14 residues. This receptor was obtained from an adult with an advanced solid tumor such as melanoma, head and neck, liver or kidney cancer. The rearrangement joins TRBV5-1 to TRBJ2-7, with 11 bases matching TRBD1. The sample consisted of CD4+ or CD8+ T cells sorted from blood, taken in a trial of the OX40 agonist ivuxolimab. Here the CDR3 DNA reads TGCGCCAGCAGCCTGGACAGGGGGCTATACGAGCAGTACTTC. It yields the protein CASSLDRGLYEQYF.